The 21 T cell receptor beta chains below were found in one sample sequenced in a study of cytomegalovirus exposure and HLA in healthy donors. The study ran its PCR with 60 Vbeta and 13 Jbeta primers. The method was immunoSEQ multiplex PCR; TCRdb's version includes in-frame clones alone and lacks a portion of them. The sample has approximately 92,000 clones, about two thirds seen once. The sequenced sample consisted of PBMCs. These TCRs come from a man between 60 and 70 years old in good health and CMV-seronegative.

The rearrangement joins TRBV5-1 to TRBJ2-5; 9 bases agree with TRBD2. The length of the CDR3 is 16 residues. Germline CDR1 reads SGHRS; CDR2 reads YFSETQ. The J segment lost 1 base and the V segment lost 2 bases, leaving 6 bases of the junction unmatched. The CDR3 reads CASSLGAGGLQETQYF. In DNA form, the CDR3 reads TGCGCCAGCAGCTTAGGGGCGGGAGGGCTCCAAGAGACCCAGTACTTC.

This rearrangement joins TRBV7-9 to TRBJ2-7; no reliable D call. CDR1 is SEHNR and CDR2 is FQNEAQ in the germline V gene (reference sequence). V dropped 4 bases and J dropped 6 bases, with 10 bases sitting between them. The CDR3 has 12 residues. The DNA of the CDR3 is TGTGCCAGCAGCTCAGAGGCTGCCGAGCAGTACTTC. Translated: CASSSEAAEQYF. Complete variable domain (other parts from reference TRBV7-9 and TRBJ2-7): DTGVSQNPRHKITKRGQNVTFRCDPISEHNRLYWYRQTLGQGPEFLTYFQNEAQLEKSRLLSDRFSAERPKGSFSTLEIQRTEQGDSAMYLCASSSEAAEQYFGPGTRLTVT.

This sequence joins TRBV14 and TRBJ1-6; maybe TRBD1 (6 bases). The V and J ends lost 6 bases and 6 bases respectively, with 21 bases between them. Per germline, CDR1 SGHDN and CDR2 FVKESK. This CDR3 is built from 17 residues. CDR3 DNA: TGTGCCAGCAGTCGATTGGGCTCCGGGACATTTAATTCACCCCTCCACTTT. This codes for CASSRLGSGTFNSPLHF.

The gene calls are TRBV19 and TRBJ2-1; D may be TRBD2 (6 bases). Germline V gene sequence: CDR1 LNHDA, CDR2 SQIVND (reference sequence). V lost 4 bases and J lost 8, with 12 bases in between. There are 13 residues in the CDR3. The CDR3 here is CASSTTSTHEQFF. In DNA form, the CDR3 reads TGTGCCAGTAGTACTACTAGCACCCATGAGCAGTTCTTC.

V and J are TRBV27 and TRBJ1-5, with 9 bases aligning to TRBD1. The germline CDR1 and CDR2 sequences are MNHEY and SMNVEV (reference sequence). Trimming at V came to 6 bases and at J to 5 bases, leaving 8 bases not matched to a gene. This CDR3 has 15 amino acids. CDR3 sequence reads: CASRAGTGPDQPQHF. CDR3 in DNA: TGTGCCAGCAGGGCAGGGACAGGGCCGGATCAGCCCCAGCATTTT.

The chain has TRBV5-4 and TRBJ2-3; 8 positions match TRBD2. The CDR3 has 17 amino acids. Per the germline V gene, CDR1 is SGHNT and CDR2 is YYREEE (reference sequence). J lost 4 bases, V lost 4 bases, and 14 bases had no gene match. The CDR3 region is CASSPRVRGGAADTQYF. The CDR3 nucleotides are TGTGCCAGCAGCCCACGCGTCCGGGGGGGGGCCGCAGATACGCAGTATTTT.

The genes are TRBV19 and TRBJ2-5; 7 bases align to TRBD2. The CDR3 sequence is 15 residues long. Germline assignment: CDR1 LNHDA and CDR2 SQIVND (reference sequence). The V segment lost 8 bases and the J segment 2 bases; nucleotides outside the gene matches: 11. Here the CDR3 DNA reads TGTGCCAGTTCCAAGGGAGGGCGACCTCAAGAGACCCAGTACTTC. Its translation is CASSKGGRPQETQYF.

DNA of the CDR3: TGTGCCAGCAGCTCGGACAGGGGGCATCAGCCCCAGCATTTT. This encodes CASSSDRGHQPQHF. This chain joins TRBV28 and TRBJ1-5, with TRBD1 matching over 11 bases. Germline V CDR1 and CDR2: MDHEN, SYDVKM. V lost 6 bases and J lost 5; bases outside the gene matches: 3. This CDR3 has 14 residues.

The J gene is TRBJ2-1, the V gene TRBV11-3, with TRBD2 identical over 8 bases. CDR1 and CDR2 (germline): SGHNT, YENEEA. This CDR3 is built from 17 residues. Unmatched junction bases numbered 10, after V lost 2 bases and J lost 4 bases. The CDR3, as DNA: TGTGCCAGCAGCTTACTCCGGGGGGGGGCGTCTTACAATGAGCAGTTCTTC. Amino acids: CASSLLRGGASYNEQFF.

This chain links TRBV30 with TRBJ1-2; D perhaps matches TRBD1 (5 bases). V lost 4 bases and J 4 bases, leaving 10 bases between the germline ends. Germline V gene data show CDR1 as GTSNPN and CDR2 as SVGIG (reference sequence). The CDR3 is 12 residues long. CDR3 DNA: TGTGCCTGGAACAGGTTAACCTATGGCTACACCTTC. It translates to CAWNRLTYGYTF.

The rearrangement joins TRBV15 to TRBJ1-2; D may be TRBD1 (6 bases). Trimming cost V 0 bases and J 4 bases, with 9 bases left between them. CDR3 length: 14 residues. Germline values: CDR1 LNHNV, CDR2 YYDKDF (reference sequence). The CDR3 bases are TGTGCCACCAGCAGAGATATGGACAGCTATGGCTACACCTTC. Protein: CATSRDMDSYGYTF.

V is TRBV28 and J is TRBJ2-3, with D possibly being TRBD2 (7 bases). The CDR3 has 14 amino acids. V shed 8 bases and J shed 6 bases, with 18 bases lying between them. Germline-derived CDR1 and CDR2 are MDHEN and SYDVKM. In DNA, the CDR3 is TGTGCCAGCTATGGGGGGGGGCGTCTGGATACGCAGTATTTT. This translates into CASYGGGRLDTQYF.

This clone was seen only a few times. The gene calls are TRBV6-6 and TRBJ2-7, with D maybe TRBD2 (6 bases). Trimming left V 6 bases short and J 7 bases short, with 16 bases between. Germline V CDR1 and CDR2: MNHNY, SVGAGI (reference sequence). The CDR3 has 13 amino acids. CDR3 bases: TGTGCCAGCAGCATTAGCGGTGAGGGGGAGCAGTACTTC. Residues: CASSISGEGEQYF.

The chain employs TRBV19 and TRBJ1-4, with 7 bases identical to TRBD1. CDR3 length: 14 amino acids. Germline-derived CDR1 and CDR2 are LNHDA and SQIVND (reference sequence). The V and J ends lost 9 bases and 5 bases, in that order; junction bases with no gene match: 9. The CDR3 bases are TGTGCCAGCTTTGGGAGGACAGGCAATGAAAAACTGTTTTTT. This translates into CASFGRTGNEKLFF.

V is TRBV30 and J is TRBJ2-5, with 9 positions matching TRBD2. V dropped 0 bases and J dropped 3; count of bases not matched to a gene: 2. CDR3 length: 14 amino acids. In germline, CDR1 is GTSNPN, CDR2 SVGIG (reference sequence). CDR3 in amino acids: CAWSVGGGEETQYF. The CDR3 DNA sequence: TGTGCCTGGAGTGTAGGCGGGGGGGAAGAGACCCAGTACTTC.

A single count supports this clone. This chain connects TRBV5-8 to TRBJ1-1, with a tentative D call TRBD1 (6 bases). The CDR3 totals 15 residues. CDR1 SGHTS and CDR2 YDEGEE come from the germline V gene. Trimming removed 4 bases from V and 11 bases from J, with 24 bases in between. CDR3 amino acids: CASSPRTGTRDEAFF. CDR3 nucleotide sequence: TGTGCCAGCAGCCCACGAACCGGGACACGAGACGAGGCTTTCTTT.

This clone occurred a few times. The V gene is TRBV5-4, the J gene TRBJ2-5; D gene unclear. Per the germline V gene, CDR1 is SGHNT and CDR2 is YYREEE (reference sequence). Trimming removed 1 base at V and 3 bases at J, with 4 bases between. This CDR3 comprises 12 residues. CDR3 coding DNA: TGTGCCAGCAGCTTGAACAAAGAGACCCAGTACTTC. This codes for CASSLNKETQYF.

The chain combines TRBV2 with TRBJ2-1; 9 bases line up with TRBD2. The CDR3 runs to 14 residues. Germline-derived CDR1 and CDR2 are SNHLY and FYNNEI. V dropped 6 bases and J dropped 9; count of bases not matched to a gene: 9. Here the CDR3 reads CASRGLAGLSEQFF. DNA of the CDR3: TGTGCCAGCAGGGGCCTAGCGGGATTAAGTGAGCAGTTCTTC.

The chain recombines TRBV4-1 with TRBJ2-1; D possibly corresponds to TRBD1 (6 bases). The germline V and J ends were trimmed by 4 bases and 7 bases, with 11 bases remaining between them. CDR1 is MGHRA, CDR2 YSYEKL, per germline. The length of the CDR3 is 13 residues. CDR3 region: CASSRNRVNEQFF. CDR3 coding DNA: TGCGCCAGCAGCCGAAACAGGGTAAATGAGCAGTTCTTC.

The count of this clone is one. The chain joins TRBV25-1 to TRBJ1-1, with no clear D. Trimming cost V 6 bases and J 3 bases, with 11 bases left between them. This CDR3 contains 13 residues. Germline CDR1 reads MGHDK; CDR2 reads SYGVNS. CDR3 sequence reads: CASRDYRDTEAFF. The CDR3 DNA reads TGTGCCAGCAGGGATTACCGGGACACTGAAGCTTTCTTT.

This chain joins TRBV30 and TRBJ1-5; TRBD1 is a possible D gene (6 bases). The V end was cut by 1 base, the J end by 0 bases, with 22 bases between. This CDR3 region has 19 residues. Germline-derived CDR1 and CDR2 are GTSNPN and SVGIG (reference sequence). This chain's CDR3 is CAWSGGTTGQHYSNQPQHF. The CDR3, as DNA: TGTGCCTGGAGTGGAGGGACTACCGGACAGCACTATAGCAATCAGCCCCAGCATTTT.